This T cell receptor (beta chain) was profiled in a study of blood T cell repertoires in COVID-19 (TCRdb year 2020). The study in broad terms: Samples from collaborators originated in the United States, Italy and Spain and spanned both the acute and convalescent phases of COVID-19. A freely available public database, intended as a resource for researchers studying the immune response to SARS-CoV-2, is where the repertoires were released. The prospective study material was composed of cDNA or gDNA derived from T cells, B-cell-depleted T cells, or PBMCs. Sample metadata almost always included a de-identified subject ID, COVID-19 status, age in years and sex. Deeply sampled blood TCRbeta repertoires from subjects exposed to, actively infected with, or recovered from COVID-19 were included in the dataset. Where HLA class I and class II types were available, the types were taken from metadata supplied by the sample provider, not from assay-based typing. Samples came from the ongoing ImmuneRACE study (first 160 participants) plus 1,254 subjects from 6 global collaborators.

Participants in the prospective study were aged about 18 to 90 years, lived in about two dozen United States geographic areas, and enrolled through a virtual design. To assign participants to cohorts, the prospective study relied on clinical history that participants themselves reported in a screening survey and a study questionnaire. Recovered participants in ImmuneRACE Cohort 3 were defined by two consecutive negative NP/OP PCR tests, clearance by a healthcare professional, or resolution of symptoms. In the prospective study, mobile phlebotomists collected whole blood, serum and a nasopharyngeal or oropharyngeal swab from each participant. Over an approximately 2-month period, participants in the prospective study had the option of providing additional blood draws and questionnaires. Blood samples from the prospective study were shipped frozen or at room temperature prior to DNA extraction. A remark on this clone: The antigen it recognizes is unknown. No per-base quality is available; no much larger clone lies one base away.

V loses 5 bases of germline sequence and J loses 8 bases, and the interval between the two ends is 18 bases. The CDR3, cysteine through phenylalanine, is 14 amino acids long. Of all the DNA, just the CDR3 is kept, 42 bases in frame from base 1. From the germline V gene, CDR1 is MDHEN and CDR2 is SYDVKM. Study-level results and caveats: The amount of clinical and demographic metadata varied by source and participant and was provided uncurated.

The immunoSEQ Assay, a bias-controlled multiplex PCR, was used to amplify TCRbeta CDR3 regions from genomic DNA. The source study handled its data this way. Nucleated cell counts per sample were estimated from amplification of reference gene primers within the assay. To quantify the absolute abundance of each unique TCRbeta CDR3 rearrangement, sequence reads were collapsed and filtered. For each sample, productive Simpson clonality was calculated as the square root of Simpson's diversity index across productive rearrangements. The table was pulled from immuneACCESS by TCRdb, which kept in-frame rearrangements only. Such tables lose some clones; where checked, under half of the loss comes from unresolved V genes, and the rest has no known cause. For V, J and clone size, that table is used; D and trimming come from the DNA. Present in this sample are about 350,000 clones, about 90% of which were seen just once. The ten top clones hold approximately 0.93% of the sample.

In this chain, TRBV28 is recombined with TRBJ1-1, with TRBD1 tentatively as D gene (6 bases match). The TCR comes from a woman in her 30s who had recovered from COVID-19. Sequenced material: PBMCs or T cells enriched from blood (not recorded which). In nucleotides, the sequence is TGTGCCAGCAGTCGTAGGGGGGGGACCCTAGAAGCTTTCTTT. Its translation reads: CASSRRGGTLEAFF.